Each of the 12 T cell receptor beta chains below was sequenced from the same sample in a study of blood T cell repertoires in COVID-19. TCRdb keeps only in-frame clones here, not all; method: immunoSEQ multiplex PCR. The top ten hold approximately 4% of the sample, which has about 240,000 clones, 83% seen once. Sequencing was done on a sample of PBMCs or T cells enriched from blood (not recorded which). The receptors were sampled from a woman in her forties who had been exposed to COVID-19.

The rearrangement links TRBV6-5 to TRBJ2-7; TRBD2 is a possible D gene (7 bases). Germline CDR1 is MNHEY and CDR2 is SVGAGI. Trimming took off 6 bases at V and 1 base at J, with 13 bases between the two ends. This CDR3 comprises 14 residues. CDR3 coding DNA: TGTGCCAGCAGGGGGGGGCAGAATTCCTACGAGCAGTACTTC. Amino acid sequence: CASRGGQNSYEQYF.

This chain links TRBV4-1 with TRBJ2-7; D uncertain. Germline CDR1 and CDR2: MGHRA and YSYEKL. Trimming took off 1 base at V and 1 base at J, with 11 bases between the two ends. The CDR3 consists of 15 residues. The CDR3 DNA reads as TGCGCCAGCAGCCAAGCAAGCAACCCTTCCTACGAGCAGTACTTC. Translation: CASSQASNPSYEQYF.

J is TRBJ1-2 and V is TRBV29-1; no clear D. V was shortened by 5 bases and J by 1 base, with 11 bases between the two germline ends. CDR1 is SQVTM and CDR2 is ANQGSEA in the germline V gene. The CDR3 runs 13 residues. The CDR3: CSVWAGDNYGYTF. The CDR3, as DNA: TGCAGCGTTTGGGCCGGGGATAACTATGGCTACACCTTC.

V gene TRBV5-4 combines with J gene TRBJ1-3; D is ambiguous. With 4 bases removed from V and 1 base from J, the gap between germline ends came to 6 bases. CDR3 size: 13 residues. Looked up from germline, CDR1 is SGHNT and CDR2 is YYREEE (reference sequence). The CDR3 reads CASSAESGNTIYF. The DNA for the CDR3 is TGTGCCAGCAGCGCGGAGTCTGGAAACACCATATATTTT.

This clone was recorded a few times. This rearrangement joins TRBV5-1 to TRBJ2-3, with 8 positions matching TRBD1. The germline V gene encodes CDR1 SGHRS and CDR2 YFSETQ. Trimming removed 4 bases from V and 4 bases from J; junction bases left unmatched: 8. The CDR3 is 15 amino acids. This CDR3 is CASSPVYRGADTQYF. The CDR3, as DNA: TGCGCCAGCAGCCCCGTTTACAGGGGGGCAGATACGCAGTATTTT.

This clone was detected a few times. Other DNA sequences in the same sample also yield this CDR3. V gene TRBV30 combines with J gene TRBJ1-1; 9 bases fit TRBD1. Per the germline V gene, CDR1 is GTSNPN and CDR2 is SVGIG (reference sequence). This CDR3 region has 13 residues. V gave up 3 bases and J gave up 4 bases; unmatched junction bases: 3. CDR3 coding DNA: TGTGCCTGGAGATCGACAGGGGGCACTGAAGCTTTCTTT. Translation: CAWRSTGGTEAFF.

The chain uses TRBV6-2 or TRBV6-3 and TRBJ1-2; no definite D call. Germline V gene lookup returns CDR1 MNHEY and CDR2 SVGEGT. The CDR3 runs 14 residues. Deletions cut 5 bases from V and 4 bases from J, with 14 bases between. The CDR3 loop reads CASSTRDVGYGYTF. CDR3 coding DNA: TGTGCCAGCAGTACCCGGGATGTCGGCTATGGCTACACCTTC.

In its sample, this clone was seen once. The CDR3 coding sequence is TGCGCCAGCAGCGAAGACAGTGCCAATGAAAAACTGTTTTTT. Its protein is CASSEDSANEKLFF. This rearrangement joins TRBV5-1 to TRBJ1-4; D might be TRBD1 (5 bases). The V and J ends lost 4 bases and 5 bases respectively, with 12 bases between them. This CDR3 region has 14 residues. CDR1 and CDR2 from the germline V gene are SGHRS and YFSETQ.

Only a few counts were recorded for this clone. The chain couples TRBV27 to TRBJ1-1; D not resolved. The germline V gene encodes CDR1 MNHEY and CDR2 SMNVEV (reference sequence). The CDR3 loop spans 14 amino acids. The V end lost 0 bases, the J end lost 1 base, and 6 bases lay between the germline ends. In DNA form, the CDR3 reads TGTGCCAGCAGTTTATCACATCCGAACACTGAAGCTTTCTTT. Protein sequence: CASSLSHPNTEAFF.

The genes are TRBV29-1 and TRBJ2-7; TRBD1 matches 7 bases. Per the germline V gene, CDR1 is SQVTM and CDR2 is ANQGSEA. The CDR3 is 13 residues long. The V segment lost 4 bases and the J segment 3 bases; nucleotides outside the gene matches: 6. The CDR3 protein is CSVGDRPSYEQYF. The CDR3 DNA reads as TGCAGCGTTGGGGACAGACCTAGCTACGAGCAGTACTTC.

The chain couples TRBV7-3 to TRBJ2-3; 7 positions agree with TRBD2. V lost 3 bases and J lost 4; bases outside the gene matches: 7. The CDR3 spans 15 residues. Germline V gene lookup returns CDR1 SGHTA and CDR2 FQGTGA. CDR3 coding DNA: TGTGCCAGCAGCTTGCAGCGGGGACCCGCAGATACGCAGTATTTT. It encodes CASSLQRGPADTQYF.

The V gene is TRBV5-1, the J gene TRBJ1-2; perhaps TRBD1 as D (6 bases). The CDR3 spans 16 residues. V was shortened by 4 bases and J by 3 bases, with 19 bases between the two germline ends. Germline loops: CDR1 SGHRS, CDR2 YFSETQ. CDR3 bases: TGCGCCAGCAGCCCCGCGGGGGCCATCAATCACTATGGCTACACCTTC. Its translation: CASSPAGAINHYGYTF.